This T cell receptor (beta chain) derives from a study of CXCR3-negative and CXCR3-positive naive CD8 T cells. Study-level points and caveats: Similar TRBV-TRBJ gene usage was seen in naive CXCR3-negative and CXCR3-positive cells, but not in memory cells. When CXCR3-positive naive cells were set against CXCR3-negative naive cells, the former had more hydrophobic TRB CDR3s.

CDR1 and CDR2 from the germline V gene are SGHAT and FQNNGV. CDR3 length equals 16 residues. Subsets of CD8+ T cells were each sorted in triplicate at a few hundred thousand cells apiece. The TRB libraries of cDNA were built by UMI-labeled 5' RACE. TCRdb reprocessed the 5' RACE reads and stores each CDR3 protein as one record, lacking DNA. Its clone listing holds tens of thousands of distinct CDR3 sequences. As for this clonotype: Its antigen is unidentified.

The clonotype was recovered from a human donor in good health. Some clones in this sample may be carry-over from other donors' samples. Sequencing was done on a sample of naive CXCR3+ CD8+ T cells from blood. The subset is: CD45RO-CCR7+CD27+CD95- naive CD8+ T cells expressing CXCR3 (TNR3+). The chain employs TRBV11-2 and TRBJ1-6; lacking DNA, the TRBD1 call made by TCRdb goes unchecked. The CDR3 spells CASSPGQASYNSPLHF.